This T cell receptor (beta chain) appears in the sequencing data of a study of radiation and T cells in renal cell carcinoma. Germline CDR1 reads LGHNA; CDR2 reads YNFKEQ. The CDR3 contains 15 residues. Trimming cost V 1 base and J 1 base, with 8 bases left between them. Some clones are missing from TCRdb's copy, which holds only in-frame ones; the method was immunoSEQ multiplex PCR. The sample holds about 120,000 clones, about 81% seen once. Time point noted: blood 2 weeks post-SBRT. Treatment indicated: 15 Gy SBRT to primary tumor, nephrectomy 4 weeks later. After SBRT, blood was collected at 2 and 4 weeks, plus baseline. This renal cell carcinoma was of the clear cell type.

The chain employs TRBV4-2 and TRBJ1-5, with unresolved D. This specimen consisted of blood, obtained from a patient whose treatment included radiotherapy and nephrectomy. The origin of this receptor is a man over 45 with renal cell carcinoma. The CDR3 DNA reads as TGTGCCAGCAGCCAAGGACTGACGAGCAATCAGCCCCAGCATTTT. Residues: CASSQGLTSNQPQHF.